This T cell receptor beta chain was found in a study of blood T cell repertoires in COVID-19 (dated by TCRdb to the early 2020s). With respect to the entire study: Samples from collaborators originated in the United States, Italy and Spain and spanned both the acute and convalescent phases of COVID-19. The prospective study material was composed of cDNA or gDNA derived from T cells, B-cell-depleted T cells, or PBMCs. Subjects who had been exposed to COVID-19, were actively infected with it, or had recovered from it provided the deeply sampled blood TCRbeta repertoires that made up the dataset. A freely available public database, intended as a resource for researchers studying the immune response to SARS-CoV-2, is where the repertoires were released. Samples were obtained from the ongoing ImmuneRACE study (first 160 participants) and from over 1,000 subjects provided by 6 global collaborators. The sample metadata nearly always contained a de-identified subject ID, COVID-19 status, age in years and sex. Where available, HLA class I and class II types were taken from metadata supplied by the sample provider and were not determined by assay-based typing.

TCRbeta CDR3 regions were amplified from genomic DNA by means of the immunoSEQ Assay, a bias-controlled multiplex PCR. The paper's data handling went like this. Within the assay, amplification of reference gene primers was used to estimate how many nucleated cells each sample contained. To quantify the absolute abundance of each unique TCRbeta CDR3 rearrangement, sequence reads were collapsed and filtered. For each sample, productive Simpson clonality was calculated as the square root of Simpson's diversity index over productive rearrangements. TCRdb holds this immuneACCESS table with in-frame rearrangements only. Some clones are missing; in checked studies, unresolved V genes explain under half, and the rest has no known cause. D and trimming come from the DNA, and the V and J calls and clone size come from that table. Across this sample there are 410,000 or so clones, with about 89% seen only once. The ten largest clones add up to less than 2% of the sample.

The paper's findings and limits, for the study overall: Clinical and demographic metadata were provided uncurated, with the amount varying by source and participant.

As to this clone: Its antigen is currently not known. No base quality information exists; no much larger clone differs at one position.

At one collaborating source in Seattle, patients were enrolled during active infection and were followed longitudinally through the course of disease. Whole blood was collected in K2EDTA tubes by collaborating institutions according to the institutions' own protocols. For TCRbeta analysis, collaborators shipped samples in one of three forms: frozen whole blood, isolated PBMCs, or DNA extracted from either of those sample types. Sequenced input: peripheral blood. The source is a woman between 40 and 55 years old with COVID-19, enrolled during active disease.

The DNA reads TGTGCCAGCAGCGCCCGGACTAGCGGGTCCCACGAGCAGTACTTC. Its protein product is CASSARTSGSHEQYF. Rearrangement joined TRBV28 to TRBJ2-7, with 11 central nucleotides matching TRBD2. V ends up 6 bases short and J 5 bases short, with an unmatched junction base count of 9. Measured from the cysteine to the phenylalanine, the CDR3 is 15 residues long. The retained sequence is limited to the CDR3, 45 bases, with the frame set at the first base. For CDR1 and CDR2, the germline V gene lists MDHEN and SYDVKM.